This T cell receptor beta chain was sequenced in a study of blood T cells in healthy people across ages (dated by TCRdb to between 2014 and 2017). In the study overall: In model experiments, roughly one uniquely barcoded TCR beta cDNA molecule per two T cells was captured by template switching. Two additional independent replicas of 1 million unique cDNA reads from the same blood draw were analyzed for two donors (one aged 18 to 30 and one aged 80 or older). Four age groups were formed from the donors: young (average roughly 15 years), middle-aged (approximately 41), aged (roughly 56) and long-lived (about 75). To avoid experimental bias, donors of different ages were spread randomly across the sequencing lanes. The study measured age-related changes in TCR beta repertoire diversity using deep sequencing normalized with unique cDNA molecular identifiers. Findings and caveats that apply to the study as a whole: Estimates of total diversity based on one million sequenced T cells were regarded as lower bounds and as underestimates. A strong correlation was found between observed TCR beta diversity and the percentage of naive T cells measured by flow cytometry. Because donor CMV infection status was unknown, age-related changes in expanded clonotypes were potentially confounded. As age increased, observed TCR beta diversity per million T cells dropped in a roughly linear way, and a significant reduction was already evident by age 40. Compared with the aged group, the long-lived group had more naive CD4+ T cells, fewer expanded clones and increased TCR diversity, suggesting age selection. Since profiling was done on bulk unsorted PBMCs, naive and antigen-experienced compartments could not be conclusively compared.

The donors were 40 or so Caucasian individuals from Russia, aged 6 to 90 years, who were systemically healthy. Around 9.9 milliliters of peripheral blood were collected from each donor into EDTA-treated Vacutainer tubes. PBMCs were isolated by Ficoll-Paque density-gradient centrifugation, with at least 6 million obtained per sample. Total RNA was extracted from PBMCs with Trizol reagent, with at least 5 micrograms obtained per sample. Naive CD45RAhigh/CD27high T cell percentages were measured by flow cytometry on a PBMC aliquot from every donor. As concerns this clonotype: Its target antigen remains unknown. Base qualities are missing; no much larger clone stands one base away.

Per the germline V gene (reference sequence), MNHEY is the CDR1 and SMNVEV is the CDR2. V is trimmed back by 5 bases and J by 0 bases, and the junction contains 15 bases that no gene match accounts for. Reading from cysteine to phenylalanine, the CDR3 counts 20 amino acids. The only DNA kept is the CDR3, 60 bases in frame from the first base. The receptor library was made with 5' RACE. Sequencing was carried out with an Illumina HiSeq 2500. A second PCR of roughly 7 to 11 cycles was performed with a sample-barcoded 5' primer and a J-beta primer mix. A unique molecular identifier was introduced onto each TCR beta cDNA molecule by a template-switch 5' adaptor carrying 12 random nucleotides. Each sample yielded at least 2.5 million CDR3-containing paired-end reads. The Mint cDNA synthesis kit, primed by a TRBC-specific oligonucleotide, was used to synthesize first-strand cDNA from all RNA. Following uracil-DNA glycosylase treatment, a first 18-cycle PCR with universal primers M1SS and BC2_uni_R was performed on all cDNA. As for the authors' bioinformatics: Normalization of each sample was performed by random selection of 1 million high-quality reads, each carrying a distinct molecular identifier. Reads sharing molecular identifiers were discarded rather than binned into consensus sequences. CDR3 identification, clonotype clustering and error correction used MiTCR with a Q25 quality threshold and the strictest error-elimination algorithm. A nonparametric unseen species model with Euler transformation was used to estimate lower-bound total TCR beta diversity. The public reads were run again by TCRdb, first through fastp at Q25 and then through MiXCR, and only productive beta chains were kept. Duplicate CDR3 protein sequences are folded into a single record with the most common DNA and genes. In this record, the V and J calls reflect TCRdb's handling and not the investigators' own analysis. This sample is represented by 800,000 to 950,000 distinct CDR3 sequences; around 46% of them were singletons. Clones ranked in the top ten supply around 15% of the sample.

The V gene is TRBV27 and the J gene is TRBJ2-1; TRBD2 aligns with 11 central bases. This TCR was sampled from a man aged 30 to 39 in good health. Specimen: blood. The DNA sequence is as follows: TGTGCCAGCAGTCCCTCTCGACTAGCGGGGCGGACTGTCTCCTACAATGAGCAGTTCTTC. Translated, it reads CASSPSRLAGRTVSYNEQFF.